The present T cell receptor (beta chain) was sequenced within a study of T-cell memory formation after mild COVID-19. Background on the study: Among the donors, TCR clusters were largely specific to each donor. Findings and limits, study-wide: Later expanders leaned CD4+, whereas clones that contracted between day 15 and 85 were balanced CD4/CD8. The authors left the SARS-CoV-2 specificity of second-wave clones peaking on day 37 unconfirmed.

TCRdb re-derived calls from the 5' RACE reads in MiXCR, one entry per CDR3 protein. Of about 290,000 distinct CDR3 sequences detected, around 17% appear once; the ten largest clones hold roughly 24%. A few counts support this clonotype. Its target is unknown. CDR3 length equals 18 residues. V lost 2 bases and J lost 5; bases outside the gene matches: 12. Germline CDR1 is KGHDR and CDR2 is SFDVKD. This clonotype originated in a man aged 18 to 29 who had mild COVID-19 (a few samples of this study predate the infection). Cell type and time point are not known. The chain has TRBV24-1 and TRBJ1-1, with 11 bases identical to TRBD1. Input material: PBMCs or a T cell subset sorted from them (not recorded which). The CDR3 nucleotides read TGTGCCACCAGTGATTCCCGGGACAGGGGGAGAAAGGGGACTGAAGCTTTCTTT. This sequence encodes CATSDSRDRGRKGTEAFF.